These 24 T cell receptor beta chains came from one sample sequenced in a study of vaccination and CD4 T cells after COVID-19. Treatment reported: roughly ten-day PBMC culture with coronavirus spike peptide pools or control peptides (ViraFEST assay). The unexposed donor provided CD4+ T cells, which were taken before the COVID-19 pandemic (2011-2018). For these TCRs, the target antigens are not known. Oncomine TCR Beta short-read sequencing was applied to DNA from cultured CD4+ T cells. TCRdb re-called the PCR reads with MiXCR, one entry per CDR3 protein. The repertoire has 7,000 or so distinct CDR3 sequences, less than 35% of them found once; the top ten carry around a fifth. The sequencing input was CD4+ T cells from blood, cultured in vitro. The receptors were gathered from a human donor in good health.

The chain employs TRBV20-1 and TRBJ1-5; 7 bases align to TRBD1. Germline assignment: CDR1 DFQATT and CDR2 SNEGSKA (reference sequence). There are 12 residues in the CDR3. V shed 6 bases and J 2 bases; nucleotides not matched to a gene: 1. As DNA, the CDR3 is TGCAGTGCCGACAGGGGCAATCAGCCCCAGCATTTT. This translates into CSADRGNQPQHF.

This clonotype was counted a few times. This sequence joins TRBV20-1 and TRBJ2-1, with D possibly called TRBD1 or TRBD2 (5 bases each). The germline CDR1 and CDR2 sequences are DFQATT and SNEGSKA (reference sequence). The V gene lost 7 bases and the J gene lost 7 bases, with 17 bases spanning the gap. This CDR3 is 13 amino acids long. In DNA, the CDR3 is TGCAGTGTATCCGGGGCTGGGGGAAATGAGCAGTTCTTC. The encoded protein is CSVSGAGGNEQFF.

This chain uses TRBV7-6 with TRBJ1-1; no clear D gene. This CDR3 comprises 14 residues. Germline assignment: CDR1 SGHVS and CDR2 FNYEAQ. V was shortened by 5 bases and J by 4 bases, with 14 bases between the two germline ends. The CDR3, as DNA: TGTGCCAGCAGCCCGTTGGAGGGAGGCACTGAAGCTTTCTTT. Translated: CASSPLEGGTEAFF.

This clonotype occurred a few times. This sequence joins TRBV20-1 and TRBJ1-2; 10 positions match TRBD1. The germline V gene encodes CDR1 DFQATT and CDR2 SNEGSKA (reference sequence). The CDR3 is 16 amino acids. Germline trimming cut 1 base from V and 5 bases from J; bases unmatched to any gene: 10. CDR3 coding DNA: TGCAGTGCTAGAGTGGGACAGGGGTCCCCTGAGTATGGCTACACCTTC. It codes for CSARVGQGSPEYGYTF.

The chain recombines TRBV19 with TRBJ2-7, with 12 bases matching TRBD2. The CDR3 covers 18 residues. Trimming at V came to 5 bases and at J to 4 bases, leaving 15 bases not matched to a gene. Germline V gene data show CDR1 as LNHDA and CDR2 as SQIVND (reference sequence). CDR3 amino acids: CASSPSGWTSGTSYEQYF. The CDR3 DNA follows: TGTGCCAGTAGTCCTTCTGGGTGGACTAGCGGGACGTCTTACGAGCAGTACTTC.

This chain connects TRBV6-1 to TRBJ1-2; TRBD1 agrees at 7 bases. Looked up from germline, CDR1 is MNHNS and CDR2 is SASEGT. V trimming: 7 bases; J trimming: 8 bases; junction bases outside the gene matches: 13. CDR3 length: 14 amino acids. In DNA form, the CDR3 reads TGTGCCAGCAAACGGACAGGAGGCCTATCGGGCTACACCTTC. This codes for CASKRTGGLSGYTF.

The rearrangement joins TRBV5-4 to TRBJ1-1, with D unresolved. V was cut by 4 bases and J by 6 bases, with 16 bases left in between. Germline V lookup: CDR1 SGHNT, CDR2 YYREEE (reference sequence). This CDR3 is built from 14 residues. CDR3 sequence reads: CASSPGPYASEAFF. The CDR3 DNA is TGTGCCAGCAGCCCCGGCCCTTATGCGTCTGAAGCTTTCTTT.

The chain uses TRBV28 and TRBJ1-1; D gene uncertain. The CDR3 contains 14 residues. V dropped 7 bases and J dropped 0 bases, with 12 bases sitting between them. Germline CDR1 reads MDHEN; CDR2 reads SYDVKM. CDR3 bases: TGTGCCAGCATAAGAGGCAGCCTGAACACTGAAGCTTTCTTT. This gives the protein CASIRGSLNTEAFF.

This chain uses TRBV7-9 with TRBJ1-1; a possible D gene is TRBD1 (5 bases). Trimming took 0 bases from V and 1 from J, leaving 6 bases between them. Germline V gene data show CDR1 as SEHNR and CDR2 as FQNEAQ (reference sequence). The CDR3 is made up of 14 amino acids. As DNA, the CDR3 is TGTGCCAGCAGCTTAGCGGGGGGGAACACTGAAGCTTTCTTT. Translating it yields CASSLAGGNTEAFF.

This clonotype was counted a few times. This CDR3 is CASSLGTREGGGQPQHF. CDR3 bases: TGTGCCAGCAGCTTAGGTACTCGGGAGGGGGGCGGTCAGCCCCAGCATTTT. V and J are TRBV7-9 and TRBJ1-5; D may be TRBD1 (6 bases). This CDR3 is built from 17 residues. Germline V CDR1 and CDR2: SEHNR, FQNEAQ (reference sequence). V was shortened by 1 base and J by 6 bases, with 19 bases between the two germline ends.

The rearrangement joins TRBV19 to TRBJ1-6; TRBD1 matches 7 bases. The CDR3 is 14 residues long. Per germline, CDR1 LNHDA and CDR2 SQIVND (reference sequence). With 7 bases clipped from V and 8 bases from J, the junction kept 8 bases outside the gene matches. The CDR3 DNA is TGTGCCAGTACCAACAGGGGAGGGGATTCACCCCTCCACTTT. Its translation: CASTNRGGDSPLHF.

The rearrangement uses TRBV5-1 and TRBJ1-4; D possibly corresponds to TRBD1 (5 bases). CDR3 length: 15 residues. Germline V gene lookup returns CDR1 SGHRS and CDR2 YFSETQ. V was trimmed by 0 bases and J by 8 bases, leaving 14 bases between them. The CDR3 bases are TGCGCCAGCAGCTTGGAGTGGGGGGATGGAGAAAAACTGTTTTTT. Amino acids: CASSLEWGDGEKLFF.

This clonotype is labeled as hyperexpanded (1% or more). The chain's CDR3 is CSANNGLAGDGTQYF. The CDR3 nucleotides read TGCAGTGCCAACAACGGACTAGCGGGAGATGGGACCCAGTACTTC. The chain couples TRBV20-1 to TRBJ2-5, with 13 bases identical to TRBD2. With 6 bases clipped from V and 7 bases from J, the junction kept 11 bases outside the gene matches. CDR1 is DFQATT and CDR2 is SNEGSKA in the germline V gene (reference sequence). This CDR3 region has 15 residues.

This clonotype was seen just once. The chain links TRBV20-1 to TRBJ2-7, with D perhaps matching TRBD1 or TRBD2 (5 bases each). Trimming removed 2 bases at V and 3 bases at J, with 11 bases between. The CDR3 runs to 13 residues. Germline V gives CDR1 DFQATT, CDR2 SNEGSKA (reference sequence). The chain's CDR3 is CSARPGARYEQYF. In nucleotides, the CDR3 is TGCAGTGCTAGACCCGGGGCCCGCTACGAGCAGTACTTC.

This sequence joins TRBV4-2 and TRBJ2-3; D call uncertain. V lost 1 base and J 6 bases, leaving 11 bases between the germline ends. CDR1 LGHNA and CDR2 YNFKEQ come from the germline V gene. The CDR3 has 14 amino acids. CDR3 bases: TGTGCCAGCAGCCAAGTCCCTGGGATCGATACGCAGTATTTT. It encodes CASSQVPGIDTQYF.

The chain links TRBV6-1 to TRBJ2-2; 11 bases line up with TRBD2. The CDR3 is made up of 16 amino acids. Trimming removed 6 bases from V and 2 bases from J; junction bases left unmatched: 5. Germline values: CDR1 MNHNS, CDR2 SASEGT. The CDR3 sequence is CASRRLAGGNTGELFF. CDR3 bases: TGTGCCAGCAGGCGGCTAGCGGGGGGAAACACCGGGGAGCTGTTTTTT.

Regarding this clonotype: The junction shows a germline mismatch at one end, possibly a read error. This chain joins TRBV2 and TRBJ1-2; D is unresolved. CDR3 length equals 14 residues. Germline V gene lookup returns CDR1 SNHLY and CDR2 FYNNEI. The CDR3, as DNA: TGTGCCAGCAGCGAAGAGGCGAGGAACTATGGCTACACCTTC. This gives the protein CASSEEARNYGYTF.

This clonotype was recorded a few times. The rearrangement joins TRBV27 to TRBJ1-6; a possible D gene is TRBD1 (5 bases). Trimming cost V 7 bases and J 9 bases, with 16 bases left between them. This CDR3 has 14 amino acids. CDR1 and CDR2 from the germline V gene are MNHEY and SMNVEV (reference sequence). The CDR3 sequence: CASTPRVRGSPLHF. In DNA form, the CDR3 reads TGTGCCAGCACTCCTCGTGTAAGGGGTTCACCCCTCCACTTT.

The CDR3 region is CASSFQGAGVGSNQPQHF. CDR3 nucleotides: TGTGCCAGCAGTTTCCAGGGGGCGGGGGTCGGAAGCAATCAGCCCCAGCATTTT. V and J are TRBV27 and TRBJ1-5; TRBD1 matches 8 bases. The V and J ends lost 3 bases and 1 base, in that order; junction bases with no gene match: 11. CDR1 is MNHEY, CDR2 SMNVEV, per germline (reference sequence). The CDR3 contains 18 residues.

This clonotype has more than one count but fewer than ten. This chain links TRBV28 with TRBJ2-1, with TRBD1 identical over 7 bases. Looked up from germline, CDR1 is MDHEN and CDR2 is SYDVKM. The length of the CDR3 is 14 residues. Germline trimming cut 10 bases from V and 4 bases from J; bases unmatched to any gene: 10. The DNA of the CDR3 is TGTGCCACCTCGGTGGGGACAGATTACAATGAGCAGTTCTTC. Amino acid sequence: CATSVGTDYNEQFF.

This rearrangement joins TRBV7-2 to TRBJ2-3, with 11 bases lining up with TRBD2. There are 18 residues in the CDR3. The J segment lost 5 bases and the V segment lost 2 bases, leaving 12 bases of the junction unmatched. Germline V gene sequence: CDR1 SGHTA, CDR2 FQGNSA. The CDR3 DNA reads TGTGCCAGCAGCTTAACGTTGGGGACTAGCGGCAACAGAGATACGCAGTATTTT. The encoded protein is CASSLTLGTSGNRDTQYF.

A few counts support this clonotype. The rearrangement joins TRBV20-1 to TRBJ2-7; 12 bases line up with TRBD2. This CDR3 contains 18 residues. J lost 1 base, V lost 0 bases, and 10 bases had no gene match. The germline V gene has CDR1 DFQATT and CDR2 SNEGSKA (reference sequence). In nucleotides, the CDR3 is TGCAGTGCTAGAGAAAACCGACTAGCGGGAGTAGCGTCCTACGAGCAGTACTTC. Translation gives CSARENRLAGVASYEQYF.

This chain links TRBV11-3 with TRBJ2-5; 8 bases are shared with TRBD1. J gave up 2 bases and V 1 base, and 3 bases lay outside the gene matches. Germline V lookup: CDR1 SGHNT, CDR2 YENEEA. This CDR3 region has 15 residues. This chain's CDR3 is CASSLGDRLQETQYF. CDR3 DNA: TGTGCCAGCAGCTTAGGGGACAGGCTGCAAGAGACCCAGTACTTC.

This clonotype occurred a few times. The chain uses TRBV7-2 and TRBJ1-1; tentative D call: TRBD1 (6 bases). This CDR3 is 13 amino acids long. Trimming cost V 4 bases and J 10 bases, with 16 bases left between them. Germline CDR1 reads SGHTA; CDR2 reads FQGNSA. The CDR3: CASSSYRTVGAFF. The CDR3 DNA reads as TGTGCCAGCAGCTCCTACCGGACAGTGGGAGCTTTCTTT. Full variable domain (missing parts from reference TRBV7-2 and TRBJ1-1): GAGVSQSPSNKVTEKGKDVELRCDPISGHTALYWYRQSLGQGLEFLIYFQGNSAPDKSGLPSDRFSAERTGGSVSTLTIQRTQQEDSAVYLCASSSYRTVGAFFGQGTRLTVV.